The present TCR beta chain was sequenced within a study of molecular identifiers for immune sequencing clone quantification. This clonotype was detected only a few times. The junction does not match germline at one end; this may be a read error. The CDR3 totals 16 residues. Germline CDR1 and CDR2: SSHAT and FNYEAQ (reference sequence). TCRdb re-analysed the PCR reads in MiXCR, keeping a single row per CDR3 protein. The table lists some 580,000 distinct CDR3 sequences, over 25% of them singletons. The source of this sequence is a human donor in good health. Some libraries in this study had Jurkat cell RNA spiked in. V is TRBV7-7 and J is TRBJ2-2; 13 bases agree with TRBD2. The sequenced sample was naive CD8+ T cells from blood, with Jurkat cell RNA spiked in. Subset here: FACS-sorted CD8+CD4-CCR7+CD45RA+ naive T cells. The CDR3 loop reads CASSPGTSGITGELFF. In DNA, the CDR3 is TGTGCTAGCAGCCCAGGGACTAGCGGGATTACCGGGGAGCTGTTTTTT.